Included here is one T cell receptor (beta chain) sequence, with context. The target antigen is unknown. The CDR3 sequence is 15 residues long. V was cut by 3 bases and J by 0 bases, with 11 bases left in between. Germline lookup yields CDR1 SQVTM and CDR2 ANQGSEA. RNA, once extracted, was reverse transcribed into cDNA for use as the sequencing template. TCRdb's copy holds only in-frame clones and misses some; the assay was immunoSEQ multiplex PCR. This table holds 30,000 to 40,000 clones, roughly 80% found once. This sample is drawn from a study of CD8+ T cells in alopecia areata. The study's findings and limits: Unlike in mice, where it was clearer, TCR sharing across patients was less clear, possibly HLA-related.

The clonotype was recovered from a human donor with alopecia areata. The chain links TRBV29-1 to TRBJ2-2; D could derive from TRBD1 or TRBD2 (5 bases each). The sequenced sample was NKG2D-low CD8+ T cells sorted from blood. The CDR3 sequence is CSVDTGRSNTGELFF. DNA of the CDR3: TGCAGCGTTGACACGGGACGTTCGAACACCGGGGAGCTGTTTTTT.